This paragraph covers one TCR beta chain sequence. Sequenced by immunoSEQ multiplex PCR; TCRdb stores in-frame clones only, minus some. The sample consists of under 200,000 clones, less than 85% of them appearing once. With 3 bases removed from V and 1 base from J, the gap between germline ends came to 17 bases. The CDR3 extends over 16 amino acids. These data belong to a study of blood T cell repertoires in COVID-19. Adults between about 18 and 89 years of age took part from 24 US areas. V is TRBV5-3 and J is TRBJ2-7; a possible D gene is TRBD2 (6 bases). TRBV5-3 is reported as an ORF; its role is uncertain. Input material: PBMCs or T cells enriched from blood (not recorded which). The source is a woman aged 55-70 years with acute COVID-19. The CDR3, as DNA: TGTGCCAGAAGCTGGGGGTTGGCGGGACGGTCCTACGAGCAGTACTTC. Encoded protein: CARSWGLAGRSYEQYF.